This TCR beta chain was sequenced in a study of blood T cell repertoires in COVID-19. CDR1 is SGDLS and CDR2 is YYNGEE in the germline V gene. The length of the CDR3 is 16 residues. The germline V and J ends were trimmed by 5 bases and 2 bases, with 16 bases remaining between them. Measured with immunoSEQ multiplex PCR; TCRdb has only the in-frame clones, and not every one. The sample carries about 340,000 clones, roughly 86% recorded once. The sequenced material came from peripheral blood. This clonotype was obtained from a woman between 65 and 79 years old with COVID-19, enrolled during active disease. The V call is TRBV9, the J call TRBJ1-4, with D possibly TRBD1 on 5 matching bases. This CDR3 is CASSGGTLGTNEKLFF. CDR3 coding DNA: TGTGCCAGCAGTGGGGGGACCCTCGGGACTAATGAAAAACTGTTTTTT.